This entry lists 32 T cell receptor beta chains sequenced from one sample in a study of control samples from healthy donors and cancer patients. The table came from immunoSEQ multiplex PCR; TCRdb's copy has only in-frame clones and leaves some out. The sample includes under 110,000 clones, roughly 89% of them seen just once. The source material was blood. Source of these receptors: a man aged 30 to 39 in good health.

V and J are TRBV7-2 and TRBJ2-7; D might be TRBD1 (6 bases). CDR3 length equals 14 residues. Per the germline V gene, CDR1 is SGHTA and CDR2 is FQGNSA. V was clipped by 3 bases and J by 3 bases, with 12 bases between them. The CDR3 loop is CASSFVSGDYEQYF. In DNA, the CDR3 is TGTGCCAGCAGCTTTGTTTCAGGGGACTACGAGCAGTACTTC.

The chain couples TRBV6-5 to TRBJ1-2; tentatively, D is TRBD1 (5 bases). The germline gives CDR1 MNHEY, CDR2 SVGAGI. V was cut by 0 bases and J by 4 bases, with 12 bases left in between. The CDR3 is 15 amino acids. The CDR3 DNA sequence: TGTGCCAGCAGTTACTCGGGGGGGATCAGCTATGGCTACACCTTC. Translating gives CASSYSGGISYGYTF.

V is TRBV28 and J is TRBJ2-1, with 11 bases aligning to TRBD2. Germline values: CDR1 MDHEN, CDR2 SYDVKM. V was clipped by 8 bases and J by 7 bases; unmatched bases: 10. The CDR3 contains 15 residues. CDR3: CASLGSSGRLNEQFF. CDR3 nucleotides: TGTGCCAGCCTCGGCTCTAGCGGGAGGTTGAATGAGCAGTTCTTC.

The chain employs TRBV7-9 and TRBJ1-2, with unresolved D. V gave up 3 bases and J gave up 2 bases, with 10 bases separating them. This CDR3 has 14 amino acids. CDR1 and CDR2 from the germline V gene are SEHNR and FQNEAQ (reference sequence). The CDR3 here is CASSFEGSNYGYTF. Written as DNA, the CDR3 is TGTGCCAGCAGCTTCGAGGGCAGCAACTATGGCTACACCTTC. Using reference TRBV7-9 and TRBJ1-2 for the parts outside the CDR3, the full variable domain is DTGVSQNPRHKITKRGQNVTFRCDPISEHNRLYWYRQTLGQGPEFLTYFQNEAQLEKSRLLSDRFSAERPKGSFSTLEIQRTEQGDSAMYLCASSFEGSNYGYTFGSGTRLTVV.

CDR3 region: CSVESGLGLDTF. DNA for the CDR3: TGCAGCGTTGAAAGCGGACTTGGTTTGGACACCTTC. The rearrangement uses TRBV29-1 and TRBJ1-2; D is ambiguous. The CDR3 has 12 residues. Germline V lookup: CDR1 SQVTM, CDR2 ANQGSEA. Deletions cut 2 bases from V and 12 bases from J, with 16 bases between.

The V gene is TRBV6-5, the J gene TRBJ2-7; maybe TRBD1 (5 bases). Per germline, CDR1 MNHEY and CDR2 SVGAGI. The CDR3 contains 14 residues. V dropped 5 bases and J dropped 2 bases, with 13 bases sitting between them. Written as DNA, the CDR3 is TGTGCCAGCAGTAGACAGAGCTTTACCTACGAGCAGTACTTC. Protein: CASSRQSFTYEQYF.

The chain is built from TRBV7-9 and TRBJ1-2, with D unresolved. This CDR3 has 10 residues. V was clipped by 8 bases and J by 3 bases, with 4 bases between them. Germline CDR1 SEHNR, CDR2 FQNEAQ (reference sequence). The CDR3 sequence is CASGHYGYTF. CDR3 in DNA: TGTGCCAGCGGTCACTATGGCTACACCTTC.

Written as DNA, the CDR3 is TGTGCCAGCAGCGTCACGGGCTCCTCAAAAGGGGATGAAAAACTGTTTTTT. It specifies CASSVTGSSKGDEKLFF. V usage is TRBV9 and J usage is TRBJ1-4; weak D call: TRBD1 (5 bases). Deletions cut 2 bases from V and 6 bases from J, with 20 bases between. CDR1 SGDLS and CDR2 YYNGEE come from the germline V gene. CDR3 size: 17 residues.

The V and J genes are TRBV5-4 and TRBJ2-1; 7 bases fit TRBD2. Germline CDR1 SGHNT, CDR2 YYREEE (reference sequence). The ends lost 3 bases at V and 4 bases at J; junction bases unmatched: 4. The CDR3 spans 14 residues. The CDR3 DNA reads TGTGCCAGCAGCTCGTGGGAGGGGTACAATGAGCAGTTCTTC. Translating gives CASSSWEGYNEQFF.

The chain joins TRBV9 to TRBJ1-1; D uncertain. Germline lookup yields CDR1 SGDLS and CDR2 YYNGEE. This CDR3 has 13 residues. V shed 4 bases and J shed 0 bases, with 7 bases lying between them. CDR3 nucleotide sequence: TGTGCCAGCAGCTCAGAGATGAACACTGAAGCTTTCTTT. As protein: CASSSEMNTEAFF.

The chain carries TRBV25-1 and TRBJ2-5; 8 bases line up with TRBD1. The J segment lost 3 bases and the V segment lost 2 bases, leaving 14 bases of the junction unmatched. Germline CDR1 and CDR2: MGHDK and SYGVNS. The CDR3 runs 18 residues. The CDR3 coding sequence is TGTGCCAGCAGTGAACAATCGACAGGGGCGCGGGGTGAAGAGACCCAGTACTTC. The encoded protein is CASSEQSTGARGEETQYF.

This clone was seen a handful of times. The chain carries TRBV27 and TRBJ2-7; D is possibly TRBD1 (7 bases). Trimming shortened V by 5 bases and J by 6 bases, and 14 bases separated the two germline ends. Germline V CDR1 and CDR2: MNHEY, SMNVEV (reference sequence). This CDR3 has 13 amino acids. The CDR3 loop is CASSAGQSREQYF. The DNA for the CDR3 is TGTGCCAGCAGTGCGGGACAGTCACGCGAGCAGTACTTC.

This clone is a singleton in its sample. In nucleotides, the CDR3 is TGTGCCAGTACGGGGGAGGGCCTTGCCGGGGAGCTGTTTTTT. Its translation is CASTGEGLAGELFF. The rearrangement links TRBV7-2 to TRBJ2-2; TRBD2 aligns across 7 bases. The CDR3 loop spans 14 amino acids. Germline V gene lookup returns CDR1 SGHTA and CDR2 FQGNSA. V lost 9 bases to trimming and J lost 6 bases; unmatched junction nucleotides: 10.

The V and J genes are TRBV28 and TRBJ2-6, with unresolved D. The CDR3 has 15 residues. V was clipped by 2 bases and J by 0 bases, with 5 bases between them. Germline CDR1 and CDR2: MDHEN and SYDVKM. The CDR3 region is CASSLRLSGANVLTF. In DNA, the CDR3 is TGTGCCAGCAGTTTAAGGCTCTCTGGGGCCAACGTCCTGACTTTC.

The CDR3 bases are TGTGCCAGCAGTTGGGGACAGGGCTTCTCCTACGAGCAGTACTTC. Residues: CASSWGQGFSYEQYF. V is TRBV5-6 and J is TRBJ2-7; 9 bases line up with TRBD1. The ends lost 5 bases at V and 0 bases at J; junction bases unmatched: 6. This CDR3 comprises 15 residues. The germline V gene has CDR1 SGHDT and CDR2 YYEEEE.

The CDR3 nucleotides read TGTGCCAGCAGCGCCGGACAGGGAACTAATGAAAAACTGTTTTTT. Translated, it gives CASSAGQGTNEKLFF. The rearrangement links TRBV7-6 to TRBJ1-4, with TRBD1 matching 8 bases. V was pared by 5 bases and J by 1 base, with 3 bases of the junction left unmatched. This CDR3 contains 15 residues. CDR1 is SGHVS, CDR2 FNYEAQ, per germline.

The V call is TRBV5-1, the J call TRBJ1-6; 8 bases line up with TRBD1. V lost 1 base to trimming and J lost 9 bases; unmatched junction nucleotides: 6. In germline, CDR1 is SGHRS, CDR2 YFSETQ. CDR3 length equals 15 residues. CDR3 DNA sequence: TGCGCCAGCAGCTTGACCCCAGGGGGCGGTTCACCCCTCCACTTT. Its protein product is CASSLTPGGGSPLHF.

The gene calls are TRBV27 and TRBJ1-3; D is ambiguous. V lost 2 bases and J lost 1, with 12 bases in between. The CDR3 spans 16 residues. Germline V CDR1 and CDR2: MNHEY, SMNVEV (reference sequence). CDR3 nucleotide sequence: TGTGCCAGCAGTTTACGGTTAGGGTGGTCTGGAAACACCATATATTTT. Translating it yields CASSLRLGWSGNTIYF.

The chain joins TRBV6-9 to TRBJ2-6; 11 bases line up with TRBD1. The germline gives CDR1 MNHGY, CDR2 SVAAGI. The CDR3 runs to 17 residues. With V trimmed by 7 bases and J by 4 bases, 9 bases remained unmatched. CDR3 in DNA: TGTGCCAGCACCTTCGGACAGGGGGCGCCCGGGGCCAACGTCCTGACTTTC. Protein: CASTFGQGAPGANVLTF.

The V and J genes are TRBV18 and TRBJ1-5; D remains ambiguous. CDR3 size: 14 residues. Per the germline V gene, CDR1 is KGHSH and CDR2 is LQKENI. V was shortened by 3 bases and J by 3 bases, with 9 bases between the two germline ends. The CDR3 loop is CASSPSVYNQPQHF. DNA of the CDR3: TGTGCCAGCTCACCGTCAGTTTACAATCAGCCCCAGCATTTT.

This clone occurred once. The V call is TRBV6-2 or TRBV6-3, the J call TRBJ1-2; 7 nucleotides align to TRBD1. The length of the CDR3 is 15 residues. Trimming removed 5 bases from V and 5 bases from J; junction bases left unmatched: 11. Germline loops: CDR1 MNHEY, CDR2 SVGEGT. The CDR3 here is CASSGRTGGIYGYTF. CDR3 nucleotides: TGTGCCAGCAGTGGAAGGACAGGAGGTATTTATGGCTACACCTTC.

The chain recombines TRBV30 with TRBJ2-2, with 11 nucleotides matching TRBD2. Germline V gives CDR1 GTSNPN, CDR2 SVGIG (reference sequence). V shed 5 bases and J 4 bases; nucleotides not matched to a gene: 3. The CDR3 length is 14 residues. CDR3 in amino acids: CAWRGLAGTGELFF. CDR3 bases: TGTGCCTGGCGAGGACTAGCGGGCACCGGGGAGCTGTTTTTT.

V usage is TRBV7-2 and J usage is TRBJ2-2; maybe TRBD1 (6 bases). Per germline, CDR1 SGHTA and CDR2 FQGNSA. This CDR3 is 15 amino acids long. Trimming stripped 5 bases from V and 7 bases from J, with 17 bases between. The CDR3 DNA follows: TGTGCCAGCAGCGCCCAACAGGGCGTCGGCGGGGAGCTGTTTTTT. This gives the protein CASSAQQGVGGELFF.

The sample holds one count of this clone. J is TRBJ1-5 and V is TRBV5-5, with 7 bases that match TRBD1. This CDR3 is built from 14 residues. Unmatched junction bases numbered 4, after V lost 2 bases and J lost 5 bases. Germline V gene data show CDR1 as SGHKS and CDR2 as YYEKEE (reference sequence). CDR3: CASSLRTGDQPQHF. The CDR3 bases are TGTGCCAGCAGCTTAAGAACAGGGGATCAGCCCCAGCATTTT.

The V gene is TRBV6-2 or TRBV6-3, the J gene TRBJ1-5; the D gene is possibly TRBD1 (5 bases). V was trimmed by 6 bases and J by 2 bases, leaving 14 bases between them. The CDR3 loop spans 15 amino acids. Germline CDR1 reads MNHEY; CDR2 reads SVGEGT. As DNA, the CDR3 is TGTGCCAGCAGCCCAGGGATTTTGGGCAATCAGCCCCAGCATTTT. This gives the protein CASSPGILGNQPQHF.

The CDR3 DNA follows: TGTGCCACCAGTGACGAAAAGGAATCCCATAAAGCTTTCTTT. Translated, it gives CATSDEKESHKAFF. This chain joins TRBV24-1 and TRBJ1-1; D is unclear. The V end lost 4 bases, the J end lost 9 bases, and 17 bases lay between the germline ends. The CDR3 totals 14 residues. CDR1 is KGHDR and CDR2 is SFDVKD in the germline V gene.

V usage is TRBV28 and J usage is TRBJ2-5, with a tentative D call TRBD1 (5 bases). The length of the CDR3 is 12 residues. V was pared by 6 bases and J by 2 bases, with 7 bases between. Germline lookup yields CDR1 MDHEN and CDR2 SYDVKM. The CDR3 reads CASSQGQETQYF. The CDR3 coding sequence is TGTGCCAGCAGCCAGGGTCAAGAGACCCAGTACTTC. The full variable domain, in which reference TRBV28 and TRBJ2-5 provide the parts outside the CDR3, is DVKVTQSSRYLVKRTGEKVFLECVQDMDHENMFWYRQDPGLGLRLIYFSYDVKMKEKGDIPEGYSVSREKKERFSLILESASTNQTSMYLCASSQGQETQYFGPGTRLLVL.

CDR3 nucleotide sequence: TGTGCCAGCACTCCACGGGGGGGAAGCCAAGAGACCCAGTACTTC. This gives the protein CASTPRGGSQETQYF. The chain links TRBV6-6 to TRBJ2-5, with 8 bases matching TRBD2. Germline V gene sequence: CDR1 MNHNY, CDR2 SVGAGI (reference sequence). Trimming at V came to 7 bases and at J to 1 base, leaving 8 bases not matched to a gene. The CDR3 has 15 residues.

The V gene is TRBV6-5, the J gene TRBJ2-7, with D maybe TRBD2 (6 bases). Germline V gene sequence: CDR1 MNHEY, CDR2 SVGAGI. This CDR3 spans 12 amino acids. The CDR3 is CVSGPVSGGQYF. Here the CDR3 DNA reads TGTGTCTCAGGCCCGGTTTCCGGGGGGCAGTACTTC.

The rearrangement links TRBV9 to TRBJ2-6, with TRBD1 matching over 7 bases. V lost 3 bases to trimming and J lost 0 bases; unmatched junction nucleotides: 3. CDR1 is SGDLS and CDR2 is YYNGEE in the germline V gene. The CDR3 loop spans 16 amino acids. CDR3 residues: CASSAGTASGANVLTF. The CDR3 DNA follows: TGTGCCAGCAGCGCTGGGACAGCCTCTGGGGCCAACGTCCTGACTTTC.

The V call is TRBV10-1, the J call TRBJ2-3; D unclear. The V gene lost 10 bases and the J gene lost 2 bases, with 13 bases spanning the gap. The CDR3 contains 13 residues. Germline V lookup: CDR1 WNHNN, CDR2 SYGVQD (reference sequence). Here the CDR3 reads CATALGTTDTQYF. In DNA form, the CDR3 reads TGCGCCACCGCCCTGGGAACCACAGATACGCAGTATTTT.

V usage is TRBV7-9 and J usage is TRBJ1-4, with D tentatively TRBD1 (5 bases). V lost 8 bases, J lost 7 bases, and 23 bases lay in between. This CDR3 comprises 16 residues. Germline loops: CDR1 SEHNR, CDR2 FQNEAQ (reference sequence). The CDR3 is CASAIGVGDGGEKLFF. The CDR3 nucleotides read TGTGCCAGCGCAATCGGCGTGGGGGACGGGGGTGAAAAACTGTTTTTT. Filled out from reference TRBV7-9 and TRBJ1-4, the complete variable domain reads DTGVSQNPRHKITKRGQNVTFRCDPISEHNRLYWYRQTLGQGPEFLTYFQNEAQLEKSRLLSDRFSAERPKGSFSTLEIQRTEQGDSAMYLCASAIGVGDGGEKLFFGSGTQLSVL.